This T cell receptor beta chain was observed in a study of beta chain features in type 1 diabetes. What was sequenced were expressed TCRB transcripts, since all of the isolated RNA had been reverse transcribed. The data were produced by immunoSEQ multiplex PCR, yet TCRdb's version contains in-frame clones alone and is incomplete. The sample has about 900,000 clones, 15% to 20% seen once. This clonotype was obtained from a woman aged 18-35 years in good health. Source material: naive CD4+ T cells from blood.

The DNA for the CDR3 is TGCGCCAGCAGCTTGATTCGGGAGGGCCTCGAGCAGTACTTC. Translating gives CASSLIREGLEQYF. The chain couples TRBV5-1 to TRBJ2-7; 8 positions agree with TRBD2. This CDR3 comprises 14 residues. Germline CDR1 reads SGHRS; CDR2 reads YFSETQ. V shed 1 base, J shed 6 bases, and the junction held 6 bases outside the gene matches.